This TCR beta chain emerged from a study of cytomegalovirus exposure and HLA in healthy donors. General observations from the study: Across HLA loci, a later analysis found differing TCR association rates, with DRB1 most and HLA-C fewest. TRBV6-2, TRBV6-3 and other indistinguishable V segments were excluded.

PCR amplification relied on 60 Vbeta primers (plus 13 Jbeta primers). TCRdb's table, derived via immunoSEQ multiplex PCR, lists solely in-frame clones and lacks some. The sample has roughly 150,000 clones; around 80% are singletons. This clone showed up just a few times. Its antigen remains unknown. J was trimmed by 7 bases and V by 5 bases; bases with no gene match: 11. Germline loops: CDR1 MDHEN, CDR2 SYDVKM. The CDR3 has 15 residues. The J gene is TRBJ1-5, the V gene TRBV28, with TRBD1 matching 7 bases. Sequences were obtained from PBMCs. The receptor was derived from a woman aged 40 to 50 in good health and CMV-seronegative. In DNA form, the CDR3 reads TGTGCCAGCAGTCCCCCGGGACAGTACGCCCAGCCCCAGCATTTT. Translation: CASSPPGQYAQPQHF.